The 26 T cell receptor beta chains below were found in one sample sequenced in a study of T cell changes during pregnancy in multiple sclerosis. The data were produced by immunoSEQ multiplex PCR, yet TCRdb's version contains in-frame clones alone and is incomplete. The top ten clones hold over 0.65% of a sample with 90,000 to 120,000 clones, 85% to 95% of them seen once. The sample in question was peripheral blood, obtained in the third trimester of pregnancy. These TCRs come from a female donor in good health, enrolled as a control in a pregnancy study.

The chain has TRBV5-6 and TRBJ2-3, with 8 nucleotides matching TRBD2. This CDR3 has 15 amino acids. Germline trimming cut 5 bases from V and 4 bases from J; bases unmatched to any gene: 9. In germline, CDR1 is SGHDT, CDR2 YYEEEE. The CDR3 region is CASSGRGGLPDTQYF. CDR3 bases: TGTGCCAGCAGTGGCCGGGGGGGCCTGCCAGATACGCAGTATTTT.

The gene calls are TRBV25-1 and TRBJ1-4; 9 positions match TRBD1. Germline CDR1 and CDR2: MGHDK and SYGVNS. V was pared by 2 bases and J by 11 bases, with 9 bases of the junction left unmatched. CDR3 size: 15 residues. The CDR3 here is CASSERQGGEGKLFF. In DNA, the CDR3 is TGTGCCAGCAGTGAACGACAGGGGGGCGAAGGCAAACTGTTTTTT.

The chain combines TRBV7-9 with TRBJ1-4; TRBD1 aligns across 10 bases. The J segment lost 8 bases and the V segment lost 5 bases, leaving 5 bases of the junction unmatched. CDR1 is SEHNR and CDR2 is FQNEAQ in the germline V gene (reference sequence). The CDR3 consists of 14 residues. The CDR3, as DNA: TGTGCCAGCAGCAAGGACAGGGGGGCGGAAAAACTGTTTTTT. Its protein is CASSKDRGAEKLFF. Full variable domain (missing parts from reference TRBV7-9 and TRBJ1-4): DTGVSQNPRHKITKRGQNVTFRCDPISEHNRLYWYRQTLGQGPEFLTYFQNEAQLEKSRLLSDRFSAERPKGSFSTLEIQRTEQGDSAMYLCASSKDRGAEKLFFGSGTQLSVL.

The genes are TRBV19 and TRBJ2-4; D possibly corresponds to TRBD2 (7 bases). The CDR3 is made up of 15 amino acids. The germline V gene encodes CDR1 LNHDA and CDR2 SQIVND (reference sequence). The ends were cut back, 7 bases at V and 2 bases at J, with 15 bases in the middle. CDR3 in amino acids: CASNGEGVTKNIQYF. The CDR3 DNA follows: TGTGCCAGTAACGGGGAGGGGGTGACCAAAAACATTCAGTACTTC.

V usage is TRBV6-1 and J usage is TRBJ1-3; a weak D match, TRBD1 (5 bases). The CDR3 is 18 residues long. The V and J ends lost 4 bases and 0 bases respectively, with 19 bases between them. The V gene's germline CDR1 is MNHNS and CDR2 SASEGT. This CDR3 reads CASSVPPGFGGSGNTIYF. The CDR3 nucleotides are TGTGCCAGCAGTGTTCCTCCTGGGTTCGGGGGCTCTGGAAACACCATATATTTT.

The chain combines TRBV6-5 with TRBJ1-2; possible D gene TRBD1, 6 bases. The CDR3 covers 14 residues. V lost 0 bases and J lost 4, with 9 bases in between. The germline gives CDR1 MNHEY, CDR2 SVGAGI. The CDR3 sequence: CASSYSRGTYGYTF. DNA for the CDR3: TGTGCCAGCAGTTACTCGAGGGGGACCTATGGCTACACCTTC.

The chain recombines TRBV4-1 with TRBJ2-2, with 13 positions matching TRBD2. The CDR3 consists of 17 residues. Germline V gene data show CDR1 as MGHRA and CDR2 as YSYEKL. V gave up 7 bases and J gave up 0 bases; unmatched junction bases: 5. This CDR3 is CASNGLAGDTNTGELFF. Written as DNA, the CDR3 is TGCGCCAGCAACGGACTAGCGGGGGACACGAACACCGGGGAGCTGTTTTTT.

The rearrangement links TRBV7-2 to TRBJ1-6; no firm D call. Trimming shortened V by 1 base and J by 8 bases, and 15 bases separated the two germline ends. In germline, CDR1 is SGHTA, CDR2 FQGNSA. The CDR3 extends over 16 amino acids. The CDR3: CASSLGLVPGDSPLHF. The CDR3 DNA reads TGTGCCAGCAGCTTAGGATTGGTCCCCGGGGATTCACCCCTCCACTTT.

This chain joins TRBV7-9 and TRBJ1-2, with 9 positions matching TRBD1. This CDR3 is built from 16 residues. CDR1 and CDR2 (germline): SEHNR, FQNEAQ (reference sequence). Trimming at V came to 6 bases and at J to 4 bases, leaving 12 bases not matched to a gene. The CDR3 DNA sequence: TGTGCCAGCAGTGTCTTCCGGGACAGGGAGAGCTATGGCTACACCTTC. Amino acid sequence: CASSVFRDRESYGYTF.

The chain recombines TRBV7-9 with TRBJ2-7; 9 bases match TRBD2. Germline V gene lookup returns CDR1 SEHNR and CDR2 FQNEAQ (reference sequence). This CDR3 has 15 amino acids. Trimming at V came to 5 bases and at J to 3 bases, leaving 8 bases not matched to a gene. Here the CDR3 DNA reads TGTGCCAGCAGCAACAGCGGGGGGCTTCTCTACGAGCAGTACTTC. Protein: CASSNSGGLLYEQYF.

J is TRBJ1-5 and V is TRBV30; 7 bases map to TRBD1. Trimming removed 7 bases from V and 3 bases from J; junction bases left unmatched: 6. Germline V CDR1 and CDR2: GTSNPN, SVGIG (reference sequence). The CDR3 has 13 amino acids. The chain's CDR3 is CASQQGFNQPQHF. DNA for the CDR3: TGTGCCTCCCAACAGGGGTTCAATCAGCCCCAGCATTTT.

CDR3: CASSPGHKRYEQYF. The CDR3 region has the DNA TGTGCCAGTAGTCCGGGACATAAACGCTACGAGCAGTACTTC. V is TRBV19 and J is TRBJ2-7; a possible D gene is TRBD1 (6 bases). The CDR3 has 14 residues. V was trimmed by 5 bases and J by 3 bases, leaving 14 bases between them. Germline assignment: CDR1 LNHDA and CDR2 SQIVND (reference sequence).

V is TRBV15 and J is TRBJ1-5; D not resolved. Germline V gives CDR1 LNHNV, CDR2 YYDKDF (reference sequence). The CDR3 totals 15 residues. The V end lost 0 bases, the J end lost 4 bases, and 10 bases lay between the germline ends. The CDR3 is CATSRDRGVNQPQHF. The CDR3 nucleotides are TGTGCCACCAGCAGAGATCGCGGGGTGAATCAGCCCCAGCATTTT.

The V and J genes are TRBV5-1 and TRBJ1-2; no clear D gene. Germline V gene data show CDR1 as SGHRS and CDR2 as YFSETQ. This CDR3 region has 15 residues. Trimming shortened V by 0 bases and J by 0 bases, and 9 bases separated the two germline ends. The CDR3 region has the DNA TGCGCCAGCAGCTTGGATTGGGGAGCTAACTATGGCTACACCTTC. It codes for CASSLDWGANYGYTF.

The chain has TRBV6-1 and TRBJ1-2; 8 bases line up with TRBD1. The germline CDR1 and CDR2 sequences are MNHNS and SASEGT. The CDR3 length is 16 residues. V lost 0 bases and J lost 4; bases outside the gene matches: 7. The CDR3 loop is CASSEADRGLSYGYTF. DNA for the CDR3: TGTGCCAGCAGTGAAGCCGACAGGGGTTTGAGCTATGGCTACACCTTC.

Only a few counts were recorded for this clone. V usage is TRBV6-6 and J usage is TRBJ1-4; D perhaps matches TRBD1 (5 bases). Germline assignment: CDR1 MNHNY and CDR2 SVGAGI (reference sequence). This CDR3 has 9 residues. The CDR3 nucleotides read TGTCCAAGGGGTGAAAAACTGTTTTTT. This gives the protein CPRGEKLFF.

This chain uses TRBV19 with TRBJ2-2, with D unclear. This CDR3 spans 14 amino acids. Trimming removed 2 bases at V and 6 bases at J, with 10 bases between. Germline V gene lookup returns CDR1 LNHDA and CDR2 SQIVND (reference sequence). CDR3 loop: CASSISASAGELFF. The CDR3 DNA is TGTGCCAGTAGTATATCCGCGTCGGCCGGGGAGCTGTTTTTT.

The chain combines TRBV7-9 with TRBJ1-1; D not resolved. Trimming shortened V by 7 bases and J by 0 bases, and 9 bases separated the two germline ends. This CDR3 region has 13 residues. Looked up from germline, CDR1 is SEHNR and CDR2 is FQNEAQ (reference sequence). CDR3 bases: TGTGCCAGCAAGTGGCGGTTGAACACTGAAGCTTTCTTT. Amino acids: CASKWRLNTEAFF.

This sequence joins TRBV5-1 and TRBJ2-1; 10 bases align to TRBD2. After removal of 2 bases from V and 7 bases from J, the junction contained 6 bases not matched to a gene. The germline V gene encodes CDR1 SGHRS and CDR2 YFSETQ. CDR3 length: 15 amino acids. DNA of the CDR3: TGCGCCAGCAGCTTAGAAAGCGGGGGGGTTAATGAGCAGTTCTTC. It encodes CASSLESGGVNEQFF. Using reference TRBV5-1 and TRBJ2-1 for the parts outside the CDR3, the full variable domain is KAGVTQTPRYLIKTRGQQVTLSCSPISGHRSVSWYQQTPGQGLQFLFEYFSETQRNKGNFPGRFSGRQFSNSRSEMNVSTLELGDSALYLCASSLESGGVNEQFFGPGTRLTVL.

The chain has TRBV2 and TRBJ2-1, with 9 bases lining up with TRBD1. Germline CDR1 reads SNHLY; CDR2 reads FYNNEI. This CDR3 comprises 18 residues. V was pared by 0 bases and J by 0 bases, with 6 bases of the junction left unmatched. The CDR3 loop reads CASSEALWDRDSYNEQFF. Written as DNA, the CDR3 is TGTGCCAGCAGTGAAGCCCTATGGGACAGGGACTCCTACAATGAGCAGTTCTTC. The whole variable domain, remainder taken from reference TRBV2 and TRBJ2-1, is EPEVTQTPSHQVTQMGQEVILRCVPISNHLYFYWYRQILGQKVEFLVSFYNNEISEKSEIFDDQFSVERPDGSNFTLKIRSTKLEDSAMYFCASSEALWDRDSYNEQFFGPGTRLTVL.

The chain employs TRBV5-1 and TRBJ2-3; tentatively, D is TRBD1 (6 bases). The CDR3 runs 15 residues. Trimming cost V 3 bases and J 2 bases, with 13 bases left between them. From germline, CDR1 is SGHRS and CDR2 YFSETQ. The CDR3 DNA follows: TGCGCCAGCAGCTGGGGGCAGGCAGACACAGATACGCAGTATTTT. This encodes CASSWGQADTDTQYF.

The chain carries TRBV5-6 and TRBJ2-1; 12 bases are shared with TRBD1. The CDR3 loop spans 15 amino acids. The V and J ends lost 7 bases and 7 bases, in that order; junction bases with no gene match: 9. Germline V gene data show CDR1 as SGHDT and CDR2 as YYEEEE. The CDR3 DNA reads as TGTGCCAGCTTCAAAAGGGACAGGGGGCCGAATGAGCAGTTCTTC. As protein: CASFKRDRGPNEQFF.

The V and J genes are TRBV13 and TRBJ2-7, with a weak D call TRBD1 (6 bases). Germline CDR1 PRHDT, CDR2 FYEKMQ (reference sequence). The germline V and J ends were trimmed by 5 bases and 2 bases, with 13 bases remaining between them. This CDR3 has 14 amino acids. CDR3 sequence (DNA): TGTGCCAGCAGCCCCACAGGGAAGGCCTACGAGCAGTACTTC. Translating gives CASSPTGKAYEQYF. Full variable domain (rest looked up from reference TRBV13 and TRBJ2-7): AAGVIQSPRHLIKEKRETATLKCYPIPRHDTVYWYQQGPGQDPQFLISFYEKMQSDKGSIPDRFSAQQFSDYHSELNMSSLELGDSALYFCASSPTGKAYEQYFGPGTRLTVT.

V and J are TRBV5-8 and TRBJ2-3; the match to TRBD2 covers 10 bases. This CDR3 region has 16 residues. Germline V lookup: CDR1 SGHTS, CDR2 YDEGEE. The V gene end was trimmed by 1 base and the J gene end by 3 bases; junction bases not matched to a gene: 5. CDR3 in DNA: TGTGCCAGCAGCTTGATTCTAGCGGGGGTGACAGATACGCAGTATTTT. Translating it yields CASSLILAGVTDTQYF.

The chain joins TRBV10-3 to TRBJ1-4; 9 bases map to TRBD1. CDR3 length: 16 amino acids. The V gene's germline CDR1 is ENHRY and CDR2 SYGVKD. V lost 0 bases and J lost 7; bases outside the gene matches: 6. CDR3 coding DNA: TGTGCCATCAGTGAGTCCCGGACAGGGGCGAGTGAAAAACTGTTTTTT. Encoded protein: CAISESRTGASEKLFF.

V gene TRBV7-7 combines with J gene TRBJ2-1; 7 nucleotides match TRBD1. The V gene's germline CDR1 is SSHAT and CDR2 FNYEAQ (reference sequence). The CDR3 has 15 amino acids. V shed 6 bases and J 4 bases; nucleotides not matched to a gene: 9. CDR3 residues: CASSNRDSSYNEQFF. CDR3 in DNA: TGTGCCAGCAGTAACCGGGACAGTAGTTACAATGAGCAGTTCTTC. Using reference TRBV7-7 and TRBJ2-1 for the parts outside the CDR3, the full variable domain is GAGVSQSPRYKVTKRGQDVTLRCDPISSHATLYWYQQALGQGPEFLTYFNYEAQPDKSGLPSDRFSAERPEGSISTLTIQRTEQRDSAMYRCASSNRDSSYNEQFFGPGTRLTVL.